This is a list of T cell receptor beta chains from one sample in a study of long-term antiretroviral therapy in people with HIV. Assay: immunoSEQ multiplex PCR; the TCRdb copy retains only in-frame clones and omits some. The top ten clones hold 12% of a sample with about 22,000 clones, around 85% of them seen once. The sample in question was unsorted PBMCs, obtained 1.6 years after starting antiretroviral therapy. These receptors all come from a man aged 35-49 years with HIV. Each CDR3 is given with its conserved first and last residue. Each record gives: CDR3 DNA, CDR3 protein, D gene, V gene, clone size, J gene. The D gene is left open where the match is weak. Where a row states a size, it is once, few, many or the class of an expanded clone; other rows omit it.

cdr3_nt: TGTGCCAGCAGCTTACAGGGGTATACTGAAGCTTTCTTT
cdr3_aa: CASSLQGYTEAFF
d_call: .
v_call: TRBV7-9
clone_size: .
j_call: TRBJ1-1

cdr3_nt: TGTGCCAGCAGCTTAGGTGCAGGCCAGTACAATGAGCAGTTCTTC
cdr3_aa: CASSLGAGQYNEQFF
d_call: .
v_call: TRBV13
clone_size: .
j_call: TRBJ2-1

cdr3_nt: TGTGCCAGCAAGAGACAGGACAACTATGGCTACACCTTC
cdr3_aa: CASKRQDNYGYTF
d_call: .
v_call: TRBV6-1
clone_size: few
j_call: TRBJ1-2

cdr3_nt: TGTGCCTGGACAGGCGGATCTAACTATGGCTACACCTTC
cdr3_aa: CAWTGGSNYGYTF
d_call: .
v_call: TRBV30
clone_size: .
j_call: TRBJ1-2

cdr3_nt: TGTGCCAGCAGCTCAACCGGGACAGGGGGACCAATCCAAGAGACCCAGTACTTC
cdr3_aa: CASSSTGTGGPIQETQYF
d_call: TRBD1
v_call: TRBV7-9
clone_size: once
j_call: TRBJ2-5

cdr3_nt: TGTGCCAGCAGTTCCCCGGGACTGAGGACCTACGAGCAGTACTTC
cdr3_aa: CASSSPGLRTYEQYF
d_call: .
v_call: TRBV6-6
clone_size: .
j_call: TRBJ2-7

cdr3_nt: TGTGCCAGCAGCTCGGGACTAGCTGAGCAGTTCTTC
cdr3_aa: CASSSGLAEQFF
d_call: TRBD2
v_call: TRBV11-2
clone_size: .
j_call: TRBJ2-1

cdr3_nt: TGTGCCAGCAGCTTTTACAGGGGGGGCCCTGGGGCCAACGTCCTGACTTTC
cdr3_aa: CASSFYRGGPGANVLTF
d_call: .
v_call: TRBV11-2
clone_size: .
j_call: TRBJ2-6

cdr3_nt: TGTGCCTGGAGACAACAGGGCCGAGGCTCACCCCTCCACTTT
cdr3_aa: CAWRQQGRGSPLHF
d_call: .
v_call: TRBV30
clone_size: .
j_call: TRBJ1-6

cdr3_nt: TGCAGCGTTTATAGGACAGTACAAGAGACCCAGTACTTC
cdr3_aa: CSVYRTVQETQYF
d_call: .
v_call: TRBV29-1
clone_size: .
j_call: TRBJ2-5